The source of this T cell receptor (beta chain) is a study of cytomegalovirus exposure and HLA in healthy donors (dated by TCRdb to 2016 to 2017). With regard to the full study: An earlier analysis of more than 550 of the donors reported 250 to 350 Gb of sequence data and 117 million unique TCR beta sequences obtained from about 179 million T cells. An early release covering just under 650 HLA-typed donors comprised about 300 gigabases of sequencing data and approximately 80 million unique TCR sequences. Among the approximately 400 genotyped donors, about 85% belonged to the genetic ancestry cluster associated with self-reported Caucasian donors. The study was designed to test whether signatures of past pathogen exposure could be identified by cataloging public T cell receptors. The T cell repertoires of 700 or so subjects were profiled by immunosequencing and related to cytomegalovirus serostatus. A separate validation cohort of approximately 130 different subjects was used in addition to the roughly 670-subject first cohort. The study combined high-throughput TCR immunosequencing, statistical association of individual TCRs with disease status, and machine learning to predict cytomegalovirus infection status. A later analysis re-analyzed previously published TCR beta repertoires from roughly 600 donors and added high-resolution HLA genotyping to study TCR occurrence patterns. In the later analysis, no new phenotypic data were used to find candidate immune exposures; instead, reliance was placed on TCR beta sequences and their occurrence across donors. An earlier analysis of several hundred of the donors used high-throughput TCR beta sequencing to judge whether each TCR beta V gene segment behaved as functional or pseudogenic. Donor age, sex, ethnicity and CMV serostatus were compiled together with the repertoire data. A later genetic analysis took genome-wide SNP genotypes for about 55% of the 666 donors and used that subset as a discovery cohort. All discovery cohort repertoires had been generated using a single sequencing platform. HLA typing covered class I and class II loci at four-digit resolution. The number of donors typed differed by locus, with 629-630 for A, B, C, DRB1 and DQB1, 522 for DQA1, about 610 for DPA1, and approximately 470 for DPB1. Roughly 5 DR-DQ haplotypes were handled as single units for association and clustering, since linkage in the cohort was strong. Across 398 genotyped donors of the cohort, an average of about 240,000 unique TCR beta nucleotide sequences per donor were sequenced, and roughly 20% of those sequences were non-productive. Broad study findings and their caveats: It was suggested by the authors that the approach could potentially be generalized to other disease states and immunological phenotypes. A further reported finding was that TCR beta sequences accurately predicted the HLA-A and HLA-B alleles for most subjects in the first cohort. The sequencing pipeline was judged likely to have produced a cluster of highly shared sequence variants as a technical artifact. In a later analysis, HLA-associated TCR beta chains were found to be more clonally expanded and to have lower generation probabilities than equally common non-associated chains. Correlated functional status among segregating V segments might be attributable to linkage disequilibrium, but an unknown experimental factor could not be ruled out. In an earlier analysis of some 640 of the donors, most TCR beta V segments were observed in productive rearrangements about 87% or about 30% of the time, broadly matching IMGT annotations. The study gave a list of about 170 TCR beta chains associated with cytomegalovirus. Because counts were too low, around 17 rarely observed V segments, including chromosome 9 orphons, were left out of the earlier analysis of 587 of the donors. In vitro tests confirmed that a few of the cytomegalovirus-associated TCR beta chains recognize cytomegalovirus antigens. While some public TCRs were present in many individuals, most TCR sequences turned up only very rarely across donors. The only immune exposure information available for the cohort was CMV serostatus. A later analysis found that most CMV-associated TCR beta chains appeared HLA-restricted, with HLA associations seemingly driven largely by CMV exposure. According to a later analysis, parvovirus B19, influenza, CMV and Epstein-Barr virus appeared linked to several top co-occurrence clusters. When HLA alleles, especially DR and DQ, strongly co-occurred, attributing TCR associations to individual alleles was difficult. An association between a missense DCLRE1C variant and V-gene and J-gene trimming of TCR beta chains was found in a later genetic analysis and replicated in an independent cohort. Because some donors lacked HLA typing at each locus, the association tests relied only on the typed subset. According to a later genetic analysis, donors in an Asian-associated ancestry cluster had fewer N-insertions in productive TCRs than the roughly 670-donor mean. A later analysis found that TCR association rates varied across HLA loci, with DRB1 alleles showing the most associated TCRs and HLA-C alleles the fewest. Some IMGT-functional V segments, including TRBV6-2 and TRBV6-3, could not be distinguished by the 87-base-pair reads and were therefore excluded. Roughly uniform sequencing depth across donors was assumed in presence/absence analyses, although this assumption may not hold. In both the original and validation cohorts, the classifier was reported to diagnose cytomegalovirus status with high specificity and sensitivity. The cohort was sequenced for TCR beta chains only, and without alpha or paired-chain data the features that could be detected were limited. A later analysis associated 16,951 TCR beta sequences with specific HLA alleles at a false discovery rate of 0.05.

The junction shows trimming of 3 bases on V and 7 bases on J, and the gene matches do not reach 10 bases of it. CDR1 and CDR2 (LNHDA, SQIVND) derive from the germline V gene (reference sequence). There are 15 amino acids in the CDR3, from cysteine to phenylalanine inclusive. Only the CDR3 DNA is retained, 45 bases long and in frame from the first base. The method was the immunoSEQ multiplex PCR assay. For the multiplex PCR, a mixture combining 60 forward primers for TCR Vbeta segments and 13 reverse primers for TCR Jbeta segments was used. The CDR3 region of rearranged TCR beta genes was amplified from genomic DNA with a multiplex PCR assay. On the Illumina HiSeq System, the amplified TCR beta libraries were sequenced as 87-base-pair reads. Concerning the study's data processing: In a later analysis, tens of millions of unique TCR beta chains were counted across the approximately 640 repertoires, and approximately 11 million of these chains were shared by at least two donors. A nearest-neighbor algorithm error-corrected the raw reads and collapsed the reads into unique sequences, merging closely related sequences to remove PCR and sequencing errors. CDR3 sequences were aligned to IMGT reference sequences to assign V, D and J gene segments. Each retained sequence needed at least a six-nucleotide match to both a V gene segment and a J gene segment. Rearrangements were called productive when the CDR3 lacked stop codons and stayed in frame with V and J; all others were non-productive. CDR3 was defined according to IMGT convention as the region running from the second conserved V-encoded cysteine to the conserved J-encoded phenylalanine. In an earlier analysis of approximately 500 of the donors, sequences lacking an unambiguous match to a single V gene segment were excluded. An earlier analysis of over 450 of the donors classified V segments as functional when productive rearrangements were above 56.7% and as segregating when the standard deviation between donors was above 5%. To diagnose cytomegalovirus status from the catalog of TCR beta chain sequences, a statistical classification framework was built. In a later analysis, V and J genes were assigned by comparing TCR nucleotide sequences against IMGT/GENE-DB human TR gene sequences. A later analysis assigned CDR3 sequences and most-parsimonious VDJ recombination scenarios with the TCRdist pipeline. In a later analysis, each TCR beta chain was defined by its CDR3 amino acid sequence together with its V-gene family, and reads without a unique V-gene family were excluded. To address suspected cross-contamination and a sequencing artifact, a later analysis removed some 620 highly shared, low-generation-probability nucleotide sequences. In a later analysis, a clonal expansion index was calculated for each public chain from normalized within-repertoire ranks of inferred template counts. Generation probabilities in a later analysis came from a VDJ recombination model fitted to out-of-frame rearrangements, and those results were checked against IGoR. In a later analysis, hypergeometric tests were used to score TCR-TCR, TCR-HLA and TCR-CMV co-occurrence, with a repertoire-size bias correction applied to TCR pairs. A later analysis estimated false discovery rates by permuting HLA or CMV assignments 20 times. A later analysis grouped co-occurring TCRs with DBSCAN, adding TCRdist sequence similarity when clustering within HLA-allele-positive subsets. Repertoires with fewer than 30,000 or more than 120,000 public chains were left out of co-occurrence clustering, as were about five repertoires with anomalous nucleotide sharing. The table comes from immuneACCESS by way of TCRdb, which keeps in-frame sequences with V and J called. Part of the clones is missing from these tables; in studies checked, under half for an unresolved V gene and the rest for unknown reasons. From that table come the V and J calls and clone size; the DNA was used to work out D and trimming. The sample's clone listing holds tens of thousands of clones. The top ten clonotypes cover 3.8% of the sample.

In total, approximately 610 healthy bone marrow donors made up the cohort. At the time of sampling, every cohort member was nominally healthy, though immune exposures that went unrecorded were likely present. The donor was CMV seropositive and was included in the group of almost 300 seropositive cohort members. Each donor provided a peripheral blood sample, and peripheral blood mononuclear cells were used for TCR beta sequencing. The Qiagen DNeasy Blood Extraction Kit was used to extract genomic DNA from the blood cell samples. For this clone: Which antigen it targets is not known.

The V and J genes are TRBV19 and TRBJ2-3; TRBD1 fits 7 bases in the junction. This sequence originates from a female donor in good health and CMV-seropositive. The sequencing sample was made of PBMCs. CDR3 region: CASSIQGDGLYTQYF. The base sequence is TGTGCCAGTAGTATCCAGGGGGACGGCCTCTATACGCAGTATTTT.